The clone carrying this T cell receptor beta chain was seen repeatedly, ten times or more. As yet, its antigen is unknown. Sample-barcoded 5' priming and a J-beta primer mix drove a second PCR of roughly 6 to 12 cycles. TCRdb passed the 5' RACE reads through MiXCR, listing each CDR3 protein once. This sample has 1.2 million to 1.5 million distinct CDR3 sequences, with 59% found just once. Every donor provided 7.5 to 10 milliliters of peripheral blood. The record originates from a study of blood T cells in healthy people across ages. Overall study results and limits: Long-lived donors exceeded aged donors in naive CD4+ cells and diversity. Not knowing donor CMV status may have confounded expanded clonotype changes.

Sequences were obtained from blood. The TCR sequence derives from a man aged 18 to 29 in good health.

CDR3 nucleotides: TGCGCCAGCAGCCCAAGGACTACCGTGTGGGAGACCCAGTACTTC. Protein: CASSPRTTVWETQYF. This chain uses TRBV5-1 with TRBJ2-5; tentatively, D is TRBD2 (6 bases). Trimming cost V 4 bases and J 5 bases, with 18 bases left between them. Germline assignment: CDR1 SGHRS and CDR2 YFSETQ. The CDR3 extends over 15 amino acids.